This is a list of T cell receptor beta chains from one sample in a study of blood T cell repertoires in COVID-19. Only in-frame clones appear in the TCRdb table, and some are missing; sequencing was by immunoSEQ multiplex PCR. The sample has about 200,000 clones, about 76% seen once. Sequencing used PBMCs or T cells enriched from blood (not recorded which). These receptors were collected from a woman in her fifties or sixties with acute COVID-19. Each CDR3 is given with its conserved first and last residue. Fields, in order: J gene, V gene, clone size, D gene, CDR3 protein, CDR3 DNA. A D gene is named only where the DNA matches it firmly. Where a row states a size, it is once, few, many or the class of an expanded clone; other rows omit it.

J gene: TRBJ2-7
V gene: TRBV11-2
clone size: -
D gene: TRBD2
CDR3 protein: CASSLDHLAGGAYEQYF
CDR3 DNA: TGTGCCAGCAGCTTAGATCATCTAGCGGGAGGGGCCTACGAGCAGTACTTC

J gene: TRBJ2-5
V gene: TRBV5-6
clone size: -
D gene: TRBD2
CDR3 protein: CASSLYLAGGPETQYF
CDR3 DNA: TGTGCCAGCAGCTTGTACCTAGCGGGGGGGCCGGAGACCCAGTACTTC

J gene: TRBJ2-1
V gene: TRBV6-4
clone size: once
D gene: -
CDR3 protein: CASSKEGGTPEQFF
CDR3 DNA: TGTGCCAGCAGTAAGGAGGGAGGAACCCCTGAGCAGTTCTTC

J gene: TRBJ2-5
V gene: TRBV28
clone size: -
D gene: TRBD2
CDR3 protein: CASSFVAGGQETQYF
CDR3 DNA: TGTGCCAGCAGTTTCGTAGCGGGGGGACAAGAGACCCAGTACTTC

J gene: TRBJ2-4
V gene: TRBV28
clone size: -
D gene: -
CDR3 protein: CASGLAKNIQYF
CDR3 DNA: TGTGCCAGCGGACTAGCCAAAAACATTCAGTACTTC

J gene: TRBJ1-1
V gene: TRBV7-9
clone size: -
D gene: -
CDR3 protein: CASSLALATEAFF
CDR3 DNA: TGTGCCAGCAGCTTAGCGCTGGCCACTGAAGCTTTCTTT

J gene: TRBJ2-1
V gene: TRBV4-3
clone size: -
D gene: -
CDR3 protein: CASSEDTGSGYNEQFF
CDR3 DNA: TGCGCCAGCAGCGAAGACACAGGTAGTGGCTACAATGAGCAGTTCTTC

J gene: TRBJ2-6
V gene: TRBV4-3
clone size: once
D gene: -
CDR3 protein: CASSQDLLVAGANVLTF
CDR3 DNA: TGCGCCAGCAGCCAAGATCTCCTAGTAGCTGGGGCCAACGTCCTGACTTTC

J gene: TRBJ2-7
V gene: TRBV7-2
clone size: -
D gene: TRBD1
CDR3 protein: CASSLVSYRGLYEQYF
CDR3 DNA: TGTGCCAGCAGCTTAGTCTCCTACAGGGGGCTGTACGAGCAGTACTTC

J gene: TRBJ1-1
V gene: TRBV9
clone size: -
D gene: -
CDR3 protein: CASTAAALRTEAFF
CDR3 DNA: TGTGCCAGCACCGCGGCGGCCCTCCGCACTGAAGCTTTCTTT

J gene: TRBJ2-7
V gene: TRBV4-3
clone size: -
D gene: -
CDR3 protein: CASSQDSLSYEQYF
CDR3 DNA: TGCGCCAGCAGCCAGGACAGCCTCTCCTACGAGCAGTACTTC

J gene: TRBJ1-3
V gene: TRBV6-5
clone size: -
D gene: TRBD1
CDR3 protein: CASRRSTGAGNTIYF
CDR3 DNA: TGTGCCAGCCGCAGGTCAACAGGGGCCGGAAACACCATATATTTT

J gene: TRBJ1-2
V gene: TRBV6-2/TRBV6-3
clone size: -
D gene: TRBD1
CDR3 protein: CASSSTGDYGYTF
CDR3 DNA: TGTGCCAGCAGTTCGACAGGGGACTATGGCTACACCTTC

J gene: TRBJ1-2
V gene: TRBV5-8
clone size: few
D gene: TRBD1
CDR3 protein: CASSPTGFGYTF
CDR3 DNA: TGTGCCAGCAGCCCGACAGGGTTCGGCTACACCTTC

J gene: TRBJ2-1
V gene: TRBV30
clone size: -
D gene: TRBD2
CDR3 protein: CAWSVQLAGGPGEQFF
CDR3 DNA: TGTGCCTGGAGTGTACAGCTAGCGGGAGGGCCCGGTGAGCAGTTCTTC

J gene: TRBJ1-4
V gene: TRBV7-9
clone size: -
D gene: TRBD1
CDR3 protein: CASSRDRGNEKLFF
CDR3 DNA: TGTGCCAGCAGCCGGGACAGGGGGAATGAAAAACTGTTTTTT

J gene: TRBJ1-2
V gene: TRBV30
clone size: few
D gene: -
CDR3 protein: CASKGGSGAYGYTF
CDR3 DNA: TGTGCCTCCAAGGGCGGCTCAGGGGCTTATGGCTACACCTTC

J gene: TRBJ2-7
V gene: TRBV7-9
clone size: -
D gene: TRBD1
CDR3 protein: CASSLRTTGGYEQYF
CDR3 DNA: TGTGCCAGCAGCTTACGTACGACAGGGGGCTACGAGCAGTACTTC

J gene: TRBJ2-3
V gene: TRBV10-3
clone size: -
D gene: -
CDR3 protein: CAISEDAVADTQYF
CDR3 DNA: TGTGCCATCAGTGAGGATGCGGTGGCAGATACGCAGTATTTT

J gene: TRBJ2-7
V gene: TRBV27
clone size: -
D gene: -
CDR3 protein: CASRSHGALYEQYF
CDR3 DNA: TGTGCCAGCAGAAGTCATGGGGCCCTCTACGAGCAGTACTTC

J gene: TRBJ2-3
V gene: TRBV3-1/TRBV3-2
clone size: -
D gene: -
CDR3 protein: CASRLGTTDTQYF
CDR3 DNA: TGTGCCAGCAGACTTGGGACTACAGATACGCAGTATTTT

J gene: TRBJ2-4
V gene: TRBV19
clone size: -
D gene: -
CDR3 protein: CASIQGSDIQYF
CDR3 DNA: TGTGCCAGTATCCAGGGTTCGGACATTCAGTACTTC

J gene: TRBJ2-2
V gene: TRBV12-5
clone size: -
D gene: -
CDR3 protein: CASGKPPEGVGELFF
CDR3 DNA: TGTGCTAGTGGTAAACCCCCTGAGGGGGTCGGGGAGCTGTTTTTT

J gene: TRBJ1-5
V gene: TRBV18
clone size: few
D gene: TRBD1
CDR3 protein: CASSPLGTGGSQPQHF
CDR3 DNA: TGTGCCAGCTCACCACTAGGGACAGGGGGCAGTCAGCCCCAGCATTTT

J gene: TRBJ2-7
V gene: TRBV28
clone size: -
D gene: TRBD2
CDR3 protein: CASRAGVVGSYEQYF
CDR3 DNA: TGTGCCAGCAGGGCGGGGGTTGTGGGCTCCTACGAGCAGTACTTC

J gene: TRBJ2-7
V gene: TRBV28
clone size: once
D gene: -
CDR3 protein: CASSLNLDEQYF
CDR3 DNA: TGTGCCAGCAGTCTAAATCTGGACGAGCAGTACTTC

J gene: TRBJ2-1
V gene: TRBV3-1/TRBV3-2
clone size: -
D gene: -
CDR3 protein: CASEKYNEQFF
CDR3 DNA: TGTGCCAGCGAGAAGTACAATGAGCAGTTCTTC

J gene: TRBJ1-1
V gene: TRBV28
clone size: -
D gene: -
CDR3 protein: CASSLVQENTEAFF
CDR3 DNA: TGTGCCAGCAGTTTGGTGCAGGAGAACACTGAAGCTTTCTTT

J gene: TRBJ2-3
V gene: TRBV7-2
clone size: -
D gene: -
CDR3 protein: CASSRGRTDTQYF
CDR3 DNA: TGTGCCAGCAGCCGGGGTCGCACAGATACGCAGTATTTT

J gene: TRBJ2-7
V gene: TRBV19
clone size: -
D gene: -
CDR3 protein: CASSIGLATEQYF
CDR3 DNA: TGTGCCAGTAGTATAGGTCTAGCGACCGAGCAGTACTTC

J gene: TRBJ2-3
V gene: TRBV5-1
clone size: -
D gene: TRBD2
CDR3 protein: CASSLLTSVTDTQYF
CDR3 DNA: TGCGCCAGCAGCTTGTTGACTAGCGTCACAGATACGCAGTATTTT

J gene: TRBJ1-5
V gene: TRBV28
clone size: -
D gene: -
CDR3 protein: CASSPRGGSNQPQHF
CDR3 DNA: TGTGCCAGCAGTCCCCGAGGTGGGAGCAATCAGCCCCAGCATTTT

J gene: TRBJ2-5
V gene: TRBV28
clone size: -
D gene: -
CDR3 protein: CASSKDRLVVGQETQYF
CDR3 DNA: TGTGCCAGCAGCAAAGACAGGTTGGTGGTAGGGCAAGAGACCCAGTACTTC

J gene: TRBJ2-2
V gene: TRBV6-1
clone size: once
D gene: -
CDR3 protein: CASSEGRGLDTGELFF
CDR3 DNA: TGTGCCAGCAGTGAAGGGCGGGGGCTAGACACCGGGGAGCTGTTTTTT

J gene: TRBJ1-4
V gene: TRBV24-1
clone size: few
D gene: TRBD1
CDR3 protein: CATSDPGTGGRTNEKLFF
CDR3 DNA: TGTGCCACCAGTGACCCCGGGACAGGGGGACGAACTAATGAAAAACTGTTTTTT

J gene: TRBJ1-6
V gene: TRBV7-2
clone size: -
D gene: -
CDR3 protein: CASSSQVPNSPLHF
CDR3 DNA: TGTGCCAGCAGTTCTCAGGTGCCAAATTCACCCCTCCACTTT

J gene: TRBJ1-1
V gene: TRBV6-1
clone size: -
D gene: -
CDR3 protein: CASSENGGQTEAFF
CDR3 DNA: TGTGCCAGCAGTGAAAACGGGGGGCAAACTGAAGCTTTCTTT

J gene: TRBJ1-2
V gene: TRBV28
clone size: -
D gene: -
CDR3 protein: CASSFSNYGYTF
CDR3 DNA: TGTGCCAGCAGTTTTAGTAACTATGGCTACACCTTC

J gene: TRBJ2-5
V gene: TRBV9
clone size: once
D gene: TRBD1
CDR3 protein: CASSTGTGGETQYF
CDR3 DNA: TGTGCCAGCAGCACCGGGACAGGGGGCGAGACCCAGTACTTC

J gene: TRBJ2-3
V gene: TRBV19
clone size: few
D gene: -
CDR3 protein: CASSIGGKGTDTQYF
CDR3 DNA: TGTGCCAGTAGTATAGGGGGCAAAGGCACAGATACGCAGTATTTT

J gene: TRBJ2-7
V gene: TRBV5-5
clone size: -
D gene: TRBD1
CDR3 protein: CASSLGTGGMFEQYF
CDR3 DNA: TGTGCCAGCAGCCTGGGGACAGGTGGAATGTTCGAGCAGTACTTC

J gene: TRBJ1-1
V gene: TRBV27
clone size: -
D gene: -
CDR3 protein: CASSLAGRSLNTEAFF
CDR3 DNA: TGTGCCAGCAGTTTGGCAGGGAGGTCGCTGAACACTGAAGCTTTCTTT

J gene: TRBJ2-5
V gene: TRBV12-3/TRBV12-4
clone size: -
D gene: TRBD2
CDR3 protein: CASTGTRKETQYF
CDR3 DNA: TGTGCCAGCACTGGGACTAGGAAAGAGACCCAGTACTTC

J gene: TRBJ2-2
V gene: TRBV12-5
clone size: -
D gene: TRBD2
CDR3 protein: CASGLGREGTGELFF
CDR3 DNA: TGTGCTAGTGGTTTGGGCAGGGAGGGCACCGGGGAGCTGTTTTTT

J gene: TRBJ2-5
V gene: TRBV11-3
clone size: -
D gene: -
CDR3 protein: CASSPGVLGSQETQYF
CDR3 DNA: TGTGCCAGCAGCCCAGGAGTACTAGGCTCCCAAGAGACCCAGTACTTC

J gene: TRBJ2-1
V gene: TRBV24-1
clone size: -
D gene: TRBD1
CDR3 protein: CATSDSLKGQVHGRQFF
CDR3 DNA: TGTGCCACCAGTGATTCGCTGAAGGGACAGGTTCATGGTAGGCAGTTCTTC

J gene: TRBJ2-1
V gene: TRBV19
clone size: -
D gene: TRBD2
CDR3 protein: CASSILAGGNEQFF
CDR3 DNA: TGTGCCAGTAGTATACTAGCGGGAGGGAATGAGCAGTTCTTC

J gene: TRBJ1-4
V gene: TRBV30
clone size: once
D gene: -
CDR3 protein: CARREDPNEKLFF
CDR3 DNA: TGTGCCCGGAGGGAGGACCCTAATGAAAAACTGTTTTTT

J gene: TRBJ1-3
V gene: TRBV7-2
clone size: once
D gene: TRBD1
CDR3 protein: CASSFRATGDFGNTIYF
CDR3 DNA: TGTGCCAGCAGCTTCCGCGCAACAGGGGACTTTGGAAACACCATATATTTT

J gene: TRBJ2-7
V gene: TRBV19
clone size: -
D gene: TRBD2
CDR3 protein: CASSRRIVSGSGTYEQYF
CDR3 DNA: TGTGCCAGTAGTAGACGTATTGTAAGCGGGAGTGGTACCTACGAGCAGTACTTC

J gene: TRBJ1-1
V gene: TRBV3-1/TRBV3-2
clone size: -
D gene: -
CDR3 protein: CASSQASEAFF
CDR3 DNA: TGTGCCAGCAGCCAAGCGTCTGAAGCTTTCTTT

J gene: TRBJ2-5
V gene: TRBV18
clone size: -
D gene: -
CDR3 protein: CASSAGQQETQYF
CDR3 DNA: TGTGCCAGCTCGGCGGGACAGCAAGAGACCCAGTACTTC

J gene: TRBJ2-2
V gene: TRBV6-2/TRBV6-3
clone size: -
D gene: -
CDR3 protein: CASSYQGGTGELFF
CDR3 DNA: TGTGCCAGCAGTTACCAGGGGGGCACCGGGGAGCTGTTTTTT

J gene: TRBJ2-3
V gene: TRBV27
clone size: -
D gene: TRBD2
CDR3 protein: CASSFRLAGGIDTQYF
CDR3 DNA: TGTGCCAGCAGTTTTCGGCTAGCGGGGGGCATAGATACGCAGTATTTT

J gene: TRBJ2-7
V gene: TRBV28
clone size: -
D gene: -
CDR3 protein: CASSQTTNPYEQYF
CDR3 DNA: TGTGCCAGCTCTCAAACAACCAACCCCTACGAGCAGTACTTC

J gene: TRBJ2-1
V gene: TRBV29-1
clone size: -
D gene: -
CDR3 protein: CSVDFGRGDYNEQFF
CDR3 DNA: TGCAGCGTTGATTTTGGTCGCGGGGACTACAATGAGCAGTTCTTC